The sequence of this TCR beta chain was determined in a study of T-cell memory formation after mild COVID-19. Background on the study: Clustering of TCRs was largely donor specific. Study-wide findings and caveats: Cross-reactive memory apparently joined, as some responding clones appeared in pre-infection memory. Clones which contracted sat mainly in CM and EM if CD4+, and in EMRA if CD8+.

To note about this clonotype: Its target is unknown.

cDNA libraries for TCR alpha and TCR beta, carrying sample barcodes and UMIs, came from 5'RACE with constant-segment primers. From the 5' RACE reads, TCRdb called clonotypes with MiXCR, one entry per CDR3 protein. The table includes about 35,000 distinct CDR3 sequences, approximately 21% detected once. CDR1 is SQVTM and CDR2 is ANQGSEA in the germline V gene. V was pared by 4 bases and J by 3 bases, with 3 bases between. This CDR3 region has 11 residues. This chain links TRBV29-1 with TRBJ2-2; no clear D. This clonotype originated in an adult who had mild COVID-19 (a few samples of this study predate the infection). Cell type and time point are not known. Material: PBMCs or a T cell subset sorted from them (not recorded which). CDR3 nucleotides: TGCAGCGTTGCCGACACCGGGGAGCTGTTTTTT. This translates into CSVADTGELFF.